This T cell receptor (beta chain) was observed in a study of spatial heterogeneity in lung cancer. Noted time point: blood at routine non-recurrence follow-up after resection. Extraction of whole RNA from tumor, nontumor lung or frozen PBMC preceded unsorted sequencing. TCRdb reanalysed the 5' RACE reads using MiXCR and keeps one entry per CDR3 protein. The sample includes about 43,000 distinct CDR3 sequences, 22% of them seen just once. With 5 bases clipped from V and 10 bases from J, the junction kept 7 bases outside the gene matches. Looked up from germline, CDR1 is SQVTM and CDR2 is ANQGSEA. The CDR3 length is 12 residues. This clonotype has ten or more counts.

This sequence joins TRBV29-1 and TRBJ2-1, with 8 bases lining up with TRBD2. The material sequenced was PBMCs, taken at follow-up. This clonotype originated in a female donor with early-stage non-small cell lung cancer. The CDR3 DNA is TGCAGCGTTCGTAGCGGGGCACGAGAGCAGTTCTTC. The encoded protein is CSVRSGAREQFF.